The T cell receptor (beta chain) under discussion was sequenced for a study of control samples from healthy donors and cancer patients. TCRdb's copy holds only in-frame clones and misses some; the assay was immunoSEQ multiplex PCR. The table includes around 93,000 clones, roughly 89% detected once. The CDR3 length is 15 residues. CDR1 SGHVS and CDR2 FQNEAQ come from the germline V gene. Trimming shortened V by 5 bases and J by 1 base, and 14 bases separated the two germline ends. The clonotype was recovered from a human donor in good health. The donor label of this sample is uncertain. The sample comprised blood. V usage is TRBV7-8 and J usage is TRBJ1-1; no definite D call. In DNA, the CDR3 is TGTGCCAGCAGCGCCCCGGCCAGATCGAACACTGAAGCTTTCTTT. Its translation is CASSAPARSNTEAFF.